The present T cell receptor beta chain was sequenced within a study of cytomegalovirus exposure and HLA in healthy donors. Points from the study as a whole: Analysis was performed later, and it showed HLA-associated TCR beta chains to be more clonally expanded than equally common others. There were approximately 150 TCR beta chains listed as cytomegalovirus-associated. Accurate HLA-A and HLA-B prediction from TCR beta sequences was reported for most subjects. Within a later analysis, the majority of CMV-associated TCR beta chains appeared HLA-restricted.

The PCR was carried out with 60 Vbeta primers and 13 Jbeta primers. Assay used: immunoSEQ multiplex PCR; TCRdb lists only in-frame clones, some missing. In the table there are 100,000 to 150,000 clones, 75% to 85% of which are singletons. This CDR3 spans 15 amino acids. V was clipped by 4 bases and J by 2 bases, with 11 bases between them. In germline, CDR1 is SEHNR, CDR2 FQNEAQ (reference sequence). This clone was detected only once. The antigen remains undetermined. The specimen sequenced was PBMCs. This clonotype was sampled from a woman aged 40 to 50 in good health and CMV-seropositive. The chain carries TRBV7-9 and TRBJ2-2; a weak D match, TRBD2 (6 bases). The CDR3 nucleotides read TGTGCCAGCAGCTGGGGACTGGCAAACACCGGGGAGCTGTTTTTT. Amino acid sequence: CASSWGLANTGELFF.